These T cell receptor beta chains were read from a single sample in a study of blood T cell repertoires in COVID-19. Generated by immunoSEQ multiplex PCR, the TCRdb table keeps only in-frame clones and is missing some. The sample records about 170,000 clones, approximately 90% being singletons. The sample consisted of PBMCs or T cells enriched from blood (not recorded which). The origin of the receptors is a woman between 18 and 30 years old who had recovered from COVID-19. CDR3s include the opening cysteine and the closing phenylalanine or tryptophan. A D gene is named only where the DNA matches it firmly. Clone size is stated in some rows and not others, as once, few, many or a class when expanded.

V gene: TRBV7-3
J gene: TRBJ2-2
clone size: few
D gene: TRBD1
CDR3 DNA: TGTGCCAGCAGCCCTGACAGGGCCCTCACCGGGGAGCTGTTTTTT
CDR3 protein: CASSPDRALTGELFF

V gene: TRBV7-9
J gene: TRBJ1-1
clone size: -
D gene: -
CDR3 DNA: TGTGCCAGCAGCTACAGCCTCGAAGCTTTCTTT
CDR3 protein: CASSYSLEAFF

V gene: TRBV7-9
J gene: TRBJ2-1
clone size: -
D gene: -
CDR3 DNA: TGTGCCAGCAGCTCACCGACTCTAAACTCCTACAATGAGCAGTTCTTC
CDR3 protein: CASSSPTLNSYNEQFF

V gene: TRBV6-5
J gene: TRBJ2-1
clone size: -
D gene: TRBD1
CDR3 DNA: TGTGCCAGCAGTCCCGCCGGGACAGCAAACAATGAGCAGTTCTTC
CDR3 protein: CASSPAGTANNEQFF

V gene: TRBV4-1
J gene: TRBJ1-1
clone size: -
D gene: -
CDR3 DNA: TGCGCCAGCAGCCAAGAGCTAACCATGAACACTGAAGCTTTCTTT
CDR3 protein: CASSQELTMNTEAFF

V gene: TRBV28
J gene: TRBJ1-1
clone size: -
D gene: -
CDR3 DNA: TGTGCCAGCAGTCGGGAGTACCGGAACACTGAAGCTTTCTTT
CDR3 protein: CASSREYRNTEAFF

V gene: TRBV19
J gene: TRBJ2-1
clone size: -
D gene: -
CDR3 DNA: TGTGCCAGTAGTATAGATCAGGTTCTCAATGAGCAGTTCTTC
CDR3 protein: CASSIDQVLNEQFF

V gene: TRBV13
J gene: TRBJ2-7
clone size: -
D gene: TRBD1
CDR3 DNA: TGTGCCAGCAGCCCCGACAGGGAAGGCGAGCAGTACTTC
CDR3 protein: CASSPDREGEQYF

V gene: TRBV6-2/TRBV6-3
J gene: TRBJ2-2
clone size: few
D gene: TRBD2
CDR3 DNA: TGTGCCAGCAGTTCACGACTAGCGGGAGGATATAGGAACACCGGGGAGCTGTTTTTT
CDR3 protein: CASSSRLAGGYRNTGELFF

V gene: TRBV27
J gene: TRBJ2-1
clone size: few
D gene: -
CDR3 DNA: TGTGCCAGCAGAACAGGGTGGGGTCGGAGCTCCTACAATGAGCAGTTCTTC
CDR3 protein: CASRTGWGRSSYNEQFF

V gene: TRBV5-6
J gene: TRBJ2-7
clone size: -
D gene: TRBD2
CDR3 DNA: TGTGCCAGCAGCCCGACTAGCGGGAGGGTCCGTCACGAGCAGTACTTC
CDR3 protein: CASSPTSGRVRHEQYF

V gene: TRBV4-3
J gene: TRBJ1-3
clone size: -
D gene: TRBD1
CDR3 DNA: TGCGCCAGCAGCCAAGATAGCAGGGGGGCTGGAAACACCATATATTTT
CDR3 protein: CASSQDSRGAGNTIYF

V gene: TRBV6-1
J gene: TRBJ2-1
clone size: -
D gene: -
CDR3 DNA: TGTGCCAGCAGTGTGACAGGTTTGAGCGGGGCCGCTCTCTACAATGAGCAGTTCTTC
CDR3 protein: CASSVTGLSGAALYNEQFF

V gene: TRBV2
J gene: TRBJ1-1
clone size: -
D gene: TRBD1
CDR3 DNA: TGTGCCAGCAGTGGGGGACAGGGACACACTGAAGCTTTCTTT
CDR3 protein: CASSGGQGHTEAFF

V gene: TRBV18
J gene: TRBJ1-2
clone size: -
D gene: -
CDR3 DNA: TGTGCCAGCTCACCGAACAGGGAAGATGGCTACACCTTC
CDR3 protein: CASSPNREDGYTF

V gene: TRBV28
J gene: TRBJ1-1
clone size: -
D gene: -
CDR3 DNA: TGTGCCAGCAGTTTACTTCGGCTGCAACAGGCTTTCTTT
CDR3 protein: CASSLLRLQQAFF

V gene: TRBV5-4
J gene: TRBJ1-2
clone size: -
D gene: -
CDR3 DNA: TGTGCCAGCAGTCCAAGGCAGGGGTCCAACTATGGCTACACCTTC
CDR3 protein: CASSPRQGSNYGYTF

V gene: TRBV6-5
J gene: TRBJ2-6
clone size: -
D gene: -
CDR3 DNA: TGTGCCAGCAGTTACCAGGCAGGGTCTGGGGCCAACGTCCTGACTTTC
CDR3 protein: CASSYQAGSGANVLTF

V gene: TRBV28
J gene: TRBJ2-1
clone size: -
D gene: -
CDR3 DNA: TGTGCCAGCAGAAAGAGACAGGAGGCCTCCTACAATGAGCAGTTCTTC
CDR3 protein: CASRKRQEASYNEQFF

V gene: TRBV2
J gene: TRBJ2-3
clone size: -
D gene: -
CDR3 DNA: TGTGCCTCCCATAGCGCCACCGCGGGGGATACGCAGTATTTT
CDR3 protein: CASHSATAGDTQYF

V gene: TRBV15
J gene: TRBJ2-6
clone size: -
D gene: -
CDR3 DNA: TGTGCCACCAGCAGAGCCACAGGGTCTGGGGCCAACGTCCTGACTTTC
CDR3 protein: CATSRATGSGANVLTF

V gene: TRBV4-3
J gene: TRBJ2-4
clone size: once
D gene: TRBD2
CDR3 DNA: TGCGCCAGCAGCGCAACTAGCGGGAGGCCACTAGCCAAAAACATTCAGTACTTC
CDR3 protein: CASSATSGRPLAKNIQYF

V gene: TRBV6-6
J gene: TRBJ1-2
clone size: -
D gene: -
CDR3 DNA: TGTGCCAGCAGTTTGCGGGGCAATGGCTACACCTTC
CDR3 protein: CASSLRGNGYTF

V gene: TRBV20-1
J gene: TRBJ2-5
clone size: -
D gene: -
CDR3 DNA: TGCAGTGCTAGTAAAGGGAGTGCCCAAGAGACCCAGTACTTC
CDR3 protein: CSASKGSAQETQYF

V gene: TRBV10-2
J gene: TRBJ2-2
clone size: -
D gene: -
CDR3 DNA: TGCGCCAGCAAGAATTGGCGGGACGTCGGGGAGCTGTTTTTT
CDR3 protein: CASKNWRDVGELFF

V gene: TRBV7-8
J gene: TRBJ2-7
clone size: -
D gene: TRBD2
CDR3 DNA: TGTGCCAGCAGCTTAGGCCTAGCGGTTAGCTCCTACGAGCAGTACTTC
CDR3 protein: CASSLGLAVSSYEQYF

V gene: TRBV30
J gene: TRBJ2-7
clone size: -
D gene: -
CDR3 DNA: TGTGCCTGGAGACAGGCTGGCGAGCAGTACTTC
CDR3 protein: CAWRQAGEQYF

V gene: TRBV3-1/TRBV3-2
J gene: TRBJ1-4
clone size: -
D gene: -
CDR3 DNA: TGTGCCAGCAGCCAAGTTCCGAGGGAAAAACTGTTTTTT
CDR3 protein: CASSQVPREKLFF

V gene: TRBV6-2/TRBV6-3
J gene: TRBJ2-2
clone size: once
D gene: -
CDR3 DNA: TGTGCCAGCAGTTACCCCCCTGTCCCCCTTGTGGGGGAGCTGTTTTTT
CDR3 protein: CASSYPPVPLVGELFF

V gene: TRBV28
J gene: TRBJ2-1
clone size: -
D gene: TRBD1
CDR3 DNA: TGTGCCAGCAGTTTCCGCCAGGGGGCAATCTCCTACAATGAGCAGTTCTTC
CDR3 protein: CASSFRQGAISYNEQFF

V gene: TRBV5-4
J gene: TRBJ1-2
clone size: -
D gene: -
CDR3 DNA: TGTGCCAGCAGCCCGGGTGTTTCGACCCGCTGGTATGGCTACACCTTC
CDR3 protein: CASSPGVSTRWYGYTF

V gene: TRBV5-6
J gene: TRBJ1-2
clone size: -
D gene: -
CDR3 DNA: TGTGCCAGCAGCCTAGTACAGGGTGGGGGCTACACCTTC
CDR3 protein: CASSLVQGGGYTF

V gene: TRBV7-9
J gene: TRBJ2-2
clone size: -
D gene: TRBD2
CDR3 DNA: TGTGCCAGCACCAAGGGGACTAGCGAGGCCGGGGAGCTGTTTTTT
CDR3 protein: CASTKGTSEAGELFF

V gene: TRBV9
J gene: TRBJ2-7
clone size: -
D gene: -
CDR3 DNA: TGTGCCAGCAGCGTAGGCGGGACCTACGAGCAGTACTTC
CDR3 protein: CASSVGGTYEQYF